The rows below give T cell receptor beta chains drawn from one sample of a study of cytomegalovirus exposure and HLA in healthy donors. Here immunoSEQ multiplex PCR was the method, and the copy in TCRdb shows in-frame clones only, minus some. Here the sample spans 160,000 or so clones, roughly 91% being singletons. Sequenced input: PBMCs. These receptors were taken from a man aged 18 to 29 in good health and CMV-seronegative. The CDR3 runs from the conserved cysteine through the conserved F or W. Each record gives: J gene, clone size, V gene, D gene, CDR3 protein, CDR3 DNA. D genes are given only for firm matches. Where a row states a size, it is once, few, many or the class of an expanded clone; other rows omit it.

>TRBJ2-4|NA|TRBV7-2|TRBD2
CASSLGGRGSF
TGTGCCAGCAGCTTAGGCGGGAGGGGGAGCTTC
>TRBJ2-1|NA|TRBV5-1|TRBD2
CASSLEASGSYNEQFF
TGCGCCAGCAGCTTGGAGGCTAGCGGCTCCTACAATGAGCAGTTCTTC
>TRBJ1-2|NA|TRBV7-2|TRBD1
CASSFGTANYGYTF
TGTGCCAGCAGCTTCGGGACAGCTAACTATGGCTACACCTTC
>TRBJ2-2|NA|TRBV4-2|NA
CASSQDLAGYPGELFF
TGTGCCAGCAGCCAAGATCTGGCAGGGTATCCCGGGGAGCTGTTTTTT
>TRBJ2-3|NA|TRBV10-2|NA
CASKATGTITDTQYF
TGCGCCAGCAAAGCGACAGGAACTATCACAGATACGCAGTATTTT
>TRBJ2-5|NA|TRBV5-4|TRBD2
CASSLARLAGAETQYF
TGTGCCAGCAGCTTGGCCCGGCTAGCGGGAGCAGAGACCCAGTACTTC
>TRBJ1-5|NA|TRBV28|NA
CASSFGGVGNQPQHF
TGTGCCAGCAGTTTCGGGGGGGTGGGCAATCAGCCCCAGCATTTT
>TRBJ1-5|NA|TRBV6-6|NA
CASSPNRGNQPQHF
TGTGCCAGCAGTCCGAACAGGGGCAATCAGCCCCAGCATTTT
>TRBJ1-2|NA|TRBV6-6|TRBD1
CASAIPGTGEYGYTF
TGTGCCAGCGCCATCCCCGGGACAGGGGAATATGGCTACACCTTC
>TRBJ1-1|NA|TRBV7-6|NA
CASSSRTGKDTEAFF
TGTGCCAGCAGCTCACGAACAGGGAAGGACACTGAAGCTTTCTTT
>TRBJ2-7|few|TRBV6-1|NA
CASSEPYEQYF
TGTGCCAGCAGTGAACCATACGAGCAGTACTTC
>TRBJ2-7|NA|TRBV19|NA
CASSITGTPTYEQYF
TGTGCCAGTAGTATCACCGGGACACCCACCTACGAGCAGTACTTC
>TRBJ2-1|NA|TRBV18|NA
CASSPATAYNEQFF
TGTGCCAGCTCACCCGCGACAGCGTACAATGAGCAGTTCTTC
>TRBJ2-3|NA|TRBV18|NA
CASFREGVTDTQYF
TGTGCCAGCTTCAGAGAAGGGGTCACAGATACGCAGTATTTT
>TRBJ1-1|NA|TRBV5-5|NA
CASSFQGSTEAFF
TGTGCCAGCAGCTTTCAGGGGAGCACTGAAGCTTTCTTT
>TRBJ2-1|NA|TRBV18|TRBD1
CASSPNRTGGRGNEQFF
TGTGCCAGCTCACCGAATAGGACAGGGGGTCGCGGCAATGAGCAGTTCTTC
>TRBJ1-5|NA|TRBV11-3|NA
CASSGGYNQPQHF
TGTGCCAGCAGCGGCGGTTACAATCAGCCCCAGCATTTT
>TRBJ2-2|NA|TRBV18|TRBD2
CASSRGLAGSGTGELFF
TGTGCCAGCTCTCGCGGACTAGCGGGATCGGGCACCGGGGAGCTGTTTTTT
>TRBJ2-7|NA|TRBV28|TRBD2
CASSSAGLAGVGSYEQYF
TGTGCCAGCAGCTCTGCGGGACTAGCGGGAGTGGGGAGCTACGAGCAGTACTTC
>TRBJ2-3|NA|TRBV10-1|NA
CASSERPGGNTQYF
TGCGCCAGCAGTGAGAGGCCTGGGGGGAATACGCAGTATTTT
>TRBJ2-7|NA|TRBV7-8|TRBD1
CASSANTAGTGGSYEQYF
TGTGCCAGCAGCGCCAACACTGCCGGGACAGGGGGTTCCTACGAGCAGTACTTC
>TRBJ2-2|once|TRBV7-9|NA
CASSLVSGNTGELFF
TGTGCCAGCAGCTTAGTTTCCGGGAACACCGGGGAGCTGTTTTTT
>TRBJ2-1|NA|TRBV27|TRBD1
CASSLGTARSGEQFF
TGTGCCAGCAGTTTAGGGACAGCCCGATCGGGTGAGCAGTTCTTC
>TRBJ2-2|NA|TRBV5-1|NA
CASSLRTTSNTGELFF
TGCGCCAGCAGCCTCCGGACTACTTCGAACACCGGGGAGCTGTTTTTT
>TRBJ1-6|NA|TRBV10-3|TRBD1
CAISAGTGSSPLHF
TGTGCCATCAGTGCCGGGACAGGGTCATCACCCCTCCACTTT
>TRBJ2-6|NA|TRBV4-1|NA
CASSQAGLRANVLTF
TGCGCCAGCAGCCAAGCAGGCCTAAGGGCCAACGTCCTGACTTTC
>TRBJ2-2|NA|TRBV5-1|NA
CASSLDSSSLNTGELFF
TGCGCCAGCAGCTTGGACTCCTCGTCCCTTAACACCGGGGAGCTGTTTTTT
>TRBJ2-2|NA|TRBV19|NA
CASNPVNTGELFF
TGTGCCAGTAACCCGGTAAACACCGGGGAGCTGTTTTTT
>TRBJ2-1|NA|TRBV11-2|NA
CASSLGPAGNNEQFF
TGTGCCAGCAGCTTAGGTCCAGCGGGCAACAATGAGCAGTTCTTC
>TRBJ2-7|NA|TRBV27|NA
CASSSTGSSYEQYF
TGTGCCAGCAGTAGTACAGGGAGCTCCTACGAGCAGTACTTC
>TRBJ2-2|few|TRBV19|NA
CASSIGLNTGELFF
TGTGCCAGTAGTATAGGGCTCAACACCGGGGAGCTGTTTTTT
>TRBJ2-5|NA|TRBV7-2|NA
CASSLPSETQYF
TGTGCCAGCAGCTTACCCTCAGAGACCCAGTACTTC
>TRBJ2-5|once|TRBV19|TRBD2
CASSIGTSGYQETQYF
TGTGCCAGTAGTATAGGGACTAGCGGGTACCAAGAGACCCAGTACTTC
>TRBJ2-5|NA|TRBV19|TRBD2
CASGGSGGARETQYF
TGTGCCAGTGGGGGTAGCGGGGGGGCCCGAGAGACCCAGTACTTC
>TRBJ2-3|NA|TRBV7-9|NA
CASSLWEPATDTQYF
TGTGCCAGCAGCCTCTGGGAGCCCGCCACAGATACGCAGTATTTT
>TRBJ2-5|NA|TRBV6-5|TRBD2
CASSSGSKETQYF
TGTGCCAGCTCTAGCGGGAGTAAAGAGACCCAGTACTTC
>TRBJ2-5|NA|TRBV11-1|TRBD2
CASTRGRETQYF
TGTGCCAGCACACGCGGGAGAGAGACCCAGTACTTC
>TRBJ2-5|NA|TRBV20-1|TRBD1
CSPGQAETQYF
TGCAGCCCGGGACAGGCGGAGACCCAGTACTTC
>TRBJ2-7|NA|TRBV19|TRBD2
CASSIVAGVLYEQYF
TGTGCCAGTAGTATAGTAGCGGGAGTTCTCTACGAGCAGTACTTC
>TRBJ2-7|NA|TRBV5-4|NA
CASSLELAYEQYF
TGTGCCAGCAGCCTGGAGCTAGCCTACGAGCAGTACTTC
>TRBJ2-7|NA|TRBV14|NA
CASSQEGWRGSYEQYF
TGTGCCAGCAGCCAAGAGGGTTGGCGAGGTTCTTACGAGCAGTACTTC
>TRBJ2-7|NA|TRBV10-2|TRBD2
CASSEKAGASYEQYF
TGCGCCAGCAGTGAAAAAGCGGGGGCCTCCTACGAGCAGTACTTC
>TRBJ1-4|NA|TRBV5-1|NA
CASSNSPGGEKLFF
TGCGCCAGCAGTAATAGTCCGGGGGGCGAAAAACTGTTTTTT
>TRBJ2-7|NA|TRBV25-1|TRBD2
CASSESLAGVHEQYF
TGTGCCAGCAGTGAATCCCTAGCGGGAGTCCACGAGCAGTACTTC
>TRBJ2-5|NA|TRBV19|TRBD1
CASSLQGQETQYF
TGTGCCAGTAGCCTACAGGGGCAAGAGACCCAGTACTTC
>TRBJ2-5|NA|TRBV2|TRBD2
CASSDSGGAQETQYF
TGTGCCAGCAGTGATAGCGGGGGGGCCCAAGAGACCCAGTACTTC
>TRBJ2-3|NA|TRBV5-1|TRBD2
CASSLGLAGYSDTQYF
TGCGCCAGCAGCTTGGGACTAGCGGGATACTCAGATACGCAGTATTTT
>TRBJ1-1|NA|TRBV7-9|NA
CASSLHRDREAFF
TGTGCCAGCAGCTTACACAGGGATCGAGAAGCTTTCTTT
>TRBJ1-2|NA|TRBV10-3|NA
CATGKGERVSYGYTF
TGTGCCACAGGGAAGGGTGAAAGGGTATCCTATGGCTACACCTTC
>TRBJ2-5|NA|TRBV10-1|TRBD2
CASSAGGQETQYF
TGCGCCAGCAGTGCGGGGGGCCAAGAGACCCAGTACTTC
>TRBJ1-1|NA|TRBV29-1|NA
CSVESGGTEAFF
TGCAGCGTTGAGAGCGGGGGCACTGAAGCTTTCTTT
>TRBJ2-3|NA|TRBV10-2|NA
CASSEYPPADTQYF
TGCGCCAGCAGTGAGTATCCCCCCGCGGATACGCAGTATTTT